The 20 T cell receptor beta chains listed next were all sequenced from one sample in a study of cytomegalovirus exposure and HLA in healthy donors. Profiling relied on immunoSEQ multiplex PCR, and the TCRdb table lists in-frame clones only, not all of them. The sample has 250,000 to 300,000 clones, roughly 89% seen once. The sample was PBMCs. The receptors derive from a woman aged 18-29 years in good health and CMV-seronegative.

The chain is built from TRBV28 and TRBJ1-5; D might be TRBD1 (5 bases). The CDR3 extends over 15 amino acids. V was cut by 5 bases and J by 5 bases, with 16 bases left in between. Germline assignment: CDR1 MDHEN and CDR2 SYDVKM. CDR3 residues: CASSRSGLGDQPQHF. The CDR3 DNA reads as TGTGCCAGCAGTCGTTCGGGTTTAGGGGATCAGCCCCAGCATTTT.

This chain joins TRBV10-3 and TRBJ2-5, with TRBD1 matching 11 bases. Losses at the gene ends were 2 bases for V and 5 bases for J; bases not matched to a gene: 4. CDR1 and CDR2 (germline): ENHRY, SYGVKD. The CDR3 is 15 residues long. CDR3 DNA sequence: TGTGCCATCAGTGAGGGGACAGGGGGTCGGGAGACCCAGTACTTC. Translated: CAISEGTGGRETQYF.

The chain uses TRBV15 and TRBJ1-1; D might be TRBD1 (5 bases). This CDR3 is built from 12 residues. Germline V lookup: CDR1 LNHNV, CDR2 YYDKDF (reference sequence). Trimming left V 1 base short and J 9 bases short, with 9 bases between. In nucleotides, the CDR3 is TGTGCCACCAGCAGAGGAAGGGGAAAAGCTTTCTTT. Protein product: CATSRGRGKAFF.

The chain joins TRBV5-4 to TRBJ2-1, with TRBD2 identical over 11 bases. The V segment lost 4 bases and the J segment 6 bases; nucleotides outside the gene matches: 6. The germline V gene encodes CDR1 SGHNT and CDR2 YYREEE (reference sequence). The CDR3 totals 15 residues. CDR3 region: CASSREGLAANEQFF. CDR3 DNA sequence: TGTGCCAGCAGCCGTGAGGGACTAGCGGCCAATGAGCAGTTCTTC.

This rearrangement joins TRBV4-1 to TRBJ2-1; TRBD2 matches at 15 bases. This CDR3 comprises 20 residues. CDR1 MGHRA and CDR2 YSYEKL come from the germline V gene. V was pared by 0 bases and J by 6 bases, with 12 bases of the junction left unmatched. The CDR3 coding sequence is TGCGCCAGCAGCCAAGATCCGGGACTAGCGGGGGGCCGGGGGCCCAATGAGCAGTTCTTC. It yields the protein CASSQDPGLAGGRGPNEQFF.

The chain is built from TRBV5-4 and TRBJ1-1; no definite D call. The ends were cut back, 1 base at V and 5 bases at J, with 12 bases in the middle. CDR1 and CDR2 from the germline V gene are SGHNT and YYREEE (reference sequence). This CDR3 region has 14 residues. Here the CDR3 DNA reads TGTGCCAGCAGCTTGTTTGCGGGAGGTACTGAAGCTTTCTTT. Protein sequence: CASSLFAGGTEAFF.

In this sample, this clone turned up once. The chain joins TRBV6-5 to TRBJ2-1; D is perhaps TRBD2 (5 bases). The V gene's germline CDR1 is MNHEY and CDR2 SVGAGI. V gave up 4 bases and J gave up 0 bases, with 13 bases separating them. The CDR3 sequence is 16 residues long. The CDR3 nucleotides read TGTGCCAGCAGTTCGGGGAACAGTTTCTCCTACAATGAGCAGTTCTTC. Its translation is CASSSGNSFSYNEQFF.

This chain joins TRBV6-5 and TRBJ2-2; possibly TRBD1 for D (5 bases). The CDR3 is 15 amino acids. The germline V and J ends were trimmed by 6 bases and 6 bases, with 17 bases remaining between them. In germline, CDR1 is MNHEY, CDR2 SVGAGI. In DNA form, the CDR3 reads TGTGCCAGCAGCTACACACCAAGGGGTCCCGGGGAGCTGTTTTTT. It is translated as CASSYTPRGPGELFF.

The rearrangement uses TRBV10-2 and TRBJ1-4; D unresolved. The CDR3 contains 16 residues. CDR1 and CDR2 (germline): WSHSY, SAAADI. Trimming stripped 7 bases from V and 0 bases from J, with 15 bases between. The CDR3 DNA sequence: TGCGCCAGCAAAACCCCCGCAGAAGCAACTAATGAAAAACTGTTTTTT. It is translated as CASKTPAEATNEKLFF.

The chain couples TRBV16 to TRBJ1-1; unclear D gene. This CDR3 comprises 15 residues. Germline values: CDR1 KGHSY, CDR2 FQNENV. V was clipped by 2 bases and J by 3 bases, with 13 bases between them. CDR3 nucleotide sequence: TGTGCCAGCAGCCAACGTAAGGGAGCTGACACTGAAGCTTTCTTT. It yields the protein CASSQRKGADTEAFF.

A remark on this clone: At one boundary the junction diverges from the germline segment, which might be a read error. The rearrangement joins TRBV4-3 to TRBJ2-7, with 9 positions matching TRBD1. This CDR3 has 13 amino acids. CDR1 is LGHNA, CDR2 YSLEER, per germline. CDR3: CASSQDILGTGTF. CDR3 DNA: TGCGCCAGCAGCCAAGATATATTAGGGACAGGGACCTTC.

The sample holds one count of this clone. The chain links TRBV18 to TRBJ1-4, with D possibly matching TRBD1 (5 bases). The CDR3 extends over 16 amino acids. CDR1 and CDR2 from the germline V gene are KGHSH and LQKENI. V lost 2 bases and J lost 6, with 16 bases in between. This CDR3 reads CASSPRGGDMDEKLFF. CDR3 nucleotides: TGTGCCAGCTCACCAAGGGGCGGGGATATGGATGAAAAACTGTTTTTT.

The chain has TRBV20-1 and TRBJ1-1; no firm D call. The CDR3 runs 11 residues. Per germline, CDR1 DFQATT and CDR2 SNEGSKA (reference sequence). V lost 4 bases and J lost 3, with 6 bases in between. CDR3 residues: CSAMEDTEAFF. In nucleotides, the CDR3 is TGCAGTGCTATGGAGGACACTGAAGCTTTCTTT.

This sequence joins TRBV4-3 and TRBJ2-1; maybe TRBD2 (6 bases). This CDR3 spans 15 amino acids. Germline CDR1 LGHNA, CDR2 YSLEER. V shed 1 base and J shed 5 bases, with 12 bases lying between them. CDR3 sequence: CASSQVDGGNNEQFF. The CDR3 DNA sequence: TGCGCCAGCAGCCAAGTGGATGGGGGGAACAATGAGCAGTTCTTC.

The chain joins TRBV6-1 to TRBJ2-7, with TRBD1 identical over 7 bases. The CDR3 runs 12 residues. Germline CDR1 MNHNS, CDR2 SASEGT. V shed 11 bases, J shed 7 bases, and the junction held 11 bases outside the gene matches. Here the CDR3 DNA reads TGTGCCGCCCGGGACAGCCAAAGGGAGCAGTACGTC. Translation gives CAARDSQREQYV.

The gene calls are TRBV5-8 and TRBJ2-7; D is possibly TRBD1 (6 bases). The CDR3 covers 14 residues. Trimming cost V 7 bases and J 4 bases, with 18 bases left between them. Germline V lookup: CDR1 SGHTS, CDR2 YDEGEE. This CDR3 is CASLEGDTFYEQYF. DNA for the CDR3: TGTGCCAGCCTTGAGGGGGACACATTTTACGAGCAGTACTTC. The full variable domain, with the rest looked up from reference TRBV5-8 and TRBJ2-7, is EAGVTQSPTHLIKTRGQQATLRCSPISGHTSVYWYQQALGLGLQFLLWYDEGEERNRGNFPPRFSGRQFPNYSSELNVNALELEDSALYLCASLEGDTFYEQYFGPGTRLTVT.

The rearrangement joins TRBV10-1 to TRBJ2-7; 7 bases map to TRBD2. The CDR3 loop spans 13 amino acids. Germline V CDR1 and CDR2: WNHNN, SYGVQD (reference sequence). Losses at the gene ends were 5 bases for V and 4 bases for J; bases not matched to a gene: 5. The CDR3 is CASSPSGEYEQYF. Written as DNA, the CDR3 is TGCGCCAGCAGTCCAAGCGGGGAGTACGAGCAGTACTTC.

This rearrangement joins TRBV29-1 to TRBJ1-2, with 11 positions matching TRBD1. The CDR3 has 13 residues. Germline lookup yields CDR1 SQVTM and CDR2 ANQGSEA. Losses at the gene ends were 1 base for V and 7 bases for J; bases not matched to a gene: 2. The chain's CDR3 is CSVEGTGGSGYTF. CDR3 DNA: TGCAGCGTTGAAGGGACAGGGGGCTCTGGCTACACCTTC.

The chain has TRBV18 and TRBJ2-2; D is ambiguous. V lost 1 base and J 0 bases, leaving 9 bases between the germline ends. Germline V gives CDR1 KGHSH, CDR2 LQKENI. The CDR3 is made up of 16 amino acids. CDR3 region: CASSPLEATNTGELFF. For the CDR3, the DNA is TGTGCCAGCTCACCACTTGAAGCGACGAACACCGGGGAGCTGTTTTTT.

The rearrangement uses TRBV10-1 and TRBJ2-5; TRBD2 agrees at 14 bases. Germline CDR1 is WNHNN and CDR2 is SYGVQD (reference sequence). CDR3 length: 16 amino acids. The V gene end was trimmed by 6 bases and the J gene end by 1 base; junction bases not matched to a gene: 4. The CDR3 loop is CASSGGTSGGQETQYF. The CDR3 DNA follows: TGCGCCAGCAGCGGTGGGACTAGCGGGGGCCAAGAGACCCAGTACTTC.